This paragraph covers one T cell receptor (beta chain) sequence. The antigen is not known. This entry belongs to a study of T cell responses to AZD1222 COVID-19 vaccine. The V end was cut by 6 bases, the J end by 1 base, with 9 bases between. The CDR3 runs 13 residues. Germline V gene lookup returns CDR1 SGHTA and CDR2 FQGNSA. Assay used: immunoSEQ multiplex PCR; TCRdb lists only in-frame clones, some missing. The data hold about 85,000 clones, with 85% to 90% observed a single time. Study-level results: Spike-specific TCR breadth and depth were elevated following two AZD1222 doses.

Specimen: peripheral blood, collected on day 0 of MenACWY control vaccination. This receptor was obtained from an adult in good health. This chain joins TRBV7-2 and TRBJ1-1; tentatively, D is TRBD1 (5 bases). In DNA form, the CDR3 reads TGTGCCAGCAGACCGGGACGGAACACTGAAGCTTTCTTT. This codes for CASRPGRNTEAFF.